Each of the 21 T cell receptor beta chains below was sequenced from the same sample in a study of early T cells in non-severe SARS-CoV-2 infection. Via MiXCR, TCRdb re-called the 5' RACE reads, giving one row per CDR3 protein. The repertoire holds about 34,000 distinct CDR3 sequences, with over 5% as singletons. The material sequenced was whole blood. The receptor set was obtained from an adult who was a healthcare worker with PCR-confirmed SARS-CoV-2 infection or an uninfected control (not recorded which).

This chain uses TRBV12-3 or TRBV12-4 with TRBJ1-1; 7 bases align to TRBD1. The CDR3 extends over 14 amino acids. V gave up 6 bases and J gave up 1 base; unmatched junction bases: 5. CDR3 bases: TGTGCCAGCAGCTCCCGGGACAGGAACACTGAAGCTTTCTTT. It translates to CASSSRDRNTEAFF.

This clonotype was seen more than once but under ten times. The CDR3 DNA is TGTGCCAGCAGCGTAGCGGACATGAGTTCACCCCTCCACTTT. This sequence encodes CASSVADMSSPLHF. The rearrangement links TRBV9 to TRBJ1-6; D might be TRBD1 (5 bases). This CDR3 spans 14 amino acids. V dropped 0 bases and J dropped 9 bases, with 10 bases sitting between them. Per germline, CDR1 SGDLS and CDR2 YYNGEE.

The chain employs TRBV7-8 and TRBJ2-7, with D tentatively TRBD1 (5 bases). The ends were cut back, 8 bases at V and 4 bases at J, with 9 bases in the middle. In germline, CDR1 is SGHVS, CDR2 FQNEAQ. This CDR3 is built from 11 residues. Here the CDR3 reads CASADRYEQYF. The CDR3 DNA follows: TGTGCCAGCGCCGACAGATACGAGCAGTACTTC. The whole variable domain, filled in from reference TRBV7-8 and TRBJ2-7, reads GAGVSQSPRYKVAKRGQDVALRCDPISGHVSLFWYQQALGQGPEFLTYFQNEAQLDKSGLPSDRFFAERPEGSVSTLKIQRTQQEDSAVYLCASADRYEQYFGPGTRLTVT.

A word on this clonotype: No conserved phenylalanine or tryptophan is present at the end of the CDR3, so a read error is the likely explanation. DNA of the CDR3: TGTGCCAGCAGCCCCGACCAACCGGGAGATACGCAGTATTTA. Amino acid sequence: CASSPDQPGDTQYL. V gene TRBV7-2 combines with J gene TRBJ2-3, with unresolved D. Germline V gives CDR1 SGHTA, CDR2 FQGNSA. V lost 5 bases and J lost 5, with 14 bases in between. The CDR3 is made up of 14 amino acids.

The chain links TRBV28 to TRBJ2-3; D call uncertain. V was trimmed by 7 bases and J by 6 bases, leaving 17 bases between them. Germline V lookup: CDR1 MDHEN, CDR2 SYDVKM. This CDR3 comprises 14 residues. The CDR3 nucleotides are TGTGCCAGCACCCCTCGACGAGCAGTGGATACGCAGTATTTT. Its protein product is CASTPRRAVDTQYF. The full variable domain, completed using reference TRBV28 and TRBJ2-3, is DVKVTQSSRYLVKRTGEKVFLECVQDMDHENMFWYRQDPGLGLRLIYFSYDVKMKEKGDIPEGYSVSREKKERFSLILESASTNQTSMYLCASTPRRAVDTQYFGPGTRLTVL.

This clonotype has more than one count but fewer than ten. The rearrangement uses TRBV28 and TRBJ1-5; D is ambiguous. This CDR3 has 16 amino acids. Germline lookup yields CDR1 MDHEN and CDR2 SYDVKM. The V end was cut by 6 bases, the J end by 0 bases, with 15 bases between. Here the CDR3 DNA reads TGTGCCAGCAGGGAGGGATATATTCCTAGCAATCAGCCCCAGCATTTT. Protein sequence: CASREGYIPSNQPQHF.

The table lists this clonotype with a few counts. The chain recombines TRBV9 with TRBJ1-6; TRBD1 matches at 7 bases. This CDR3 region has 16 residues. Trimming at V came to 3 bases and at J to 7 bases, leaving 10 bases not matched to a gene. The V gene's germline CDR1 is SGDLS and CDR2 YYNGEE. The CDR3 region has the DNA TGTGCCAGCAGCGCTCTTCCGGGACAGACCAATTCACCCCTCCACTTT. It specifies CASSALPGQTNSPLHF.

There are many counts of this clonotype. The rearrangement joins TRBV18 to TRBJ1-4; D unclear. Trimming stripped 0 bases from V and 7 bases from J, with 12 bases between. Germline CDR1 is KGHSH and CDR2 is LQKENI. CDR3 length: 15 amino acids. The chain's CDR3 is CASSPPSAAGEKLFF. Here the CDR3 DNA reads TGTGCCAGCTCACCACCATCGGCAGCGGGTGAAAAACTGTTTTTT.

This clonotype came up many times. The CDR3 sequence is CASSLGTGTEAFF. CDR3 sequence (DNA): TGTGCCAGCAGCTTAGGGACAGGGACTGAAGCTTTCTTT. The genes are TRBV7-2 and TRBJ1-1; 8 nucleotides agree with TRBD1. V was pared by 1 base and J by 5 bases, with 0 bases of the junction left unmatched. CDR1 is SGHTA and CDR2 is FQGNSA in the germline V gene. The CDR3 contains 13 residues.

This clonotype has a count of ten or more. The V call is TRBV20-1, the J call TRBJ2-7, with 7 bases fitting TRBD2. Unmatched junction bases numbered 10, after V lost 3 bases and J lost 2 bases. Germline V gene data show CDR1 as DFQATT and CDR2 as SNEGSKA (reference sequence). The CDR3 runs 15 residues. CDR3 sequence (DNA): TGCAGTGCTAGTTTTAGGTCGGGGAGGGCCTACGAGCAGTACTTC. This encodes CSASFRSGRAYEQYF.

This clonotype was detected ten times or more. The chain has TRBV28 and TRBJ1-3, with TRBD1 matching over 8 bases. This CDR3 spans 15 amino acids. The V and J ends lost 4 bases and 4 bases, in that order; junction bases with no gene match: 6. CDR1 is MDHEN, CDR2 SYDVKM, per germline. Here the CDR3 reads CASSSQGGRGNTIYF. CDR3 in DNA: TGTGCCAGCAGTTCACAGGGGGGTAGGGGAAACACCATATATTTT.

This clonotype showed up many times. This sequence joins TRBV2 and TRBJ1-5; no definite D call. The germline CDR1 and CDR2 sequences are SNHLY and FYNNEI. There are 14 residues in the CDR3. Trimming cost V 3 bases and J 3 bases, with 9 bases left between them. DNA of the CDR3: TGTGCCAGCAGTGATCGCGTTAACAATCAGCCCCAGCATTTT. Its protein product is CASSDRVNNQPQHF.

This clonotype was counted many times. The rearrangement links TRBV7-2 to TRBJ1-1; 9 positions match TRBD1. Germline V gene data show CDR1 as SGHTA and CDR2 as FQGNSA. The J segment lost 11 bases and the V segment lost 8 bases, leaving 6 bases of the junction unmatched. CDR3 length: 11 residues. CDR3 sequence: CASEGQGRAFF. CDR3 DNA: TGTGCCAGCGAGGGACAGGGTAGGGCTTTCTTT. The whole variable domain, remainder taken from reference TRBV7-2 and TRBJ1-1, is GAGVSQSPSNKVTEKGKDVELRCDPISGHTALYWYRQSLGQGLEFLIYFQGNSAPDKSGLPSDRFSAERTGGSVSTLTIQRTQQEDSAVYLCASEGQGRAFFGQGTRLTVV.

This chain uses TRBV4-3 with TRBJ1-6; D remains unclear. Germline loops: CDR1 LGHNA, CDR2 YSLEER. Trimming took 0 bases from V and 6 from J, leaving 9 bases between them. The CDR3 sequence is 15 residues long. The CDR3 sequence: CASSQDSALNSPLHF. CDR3 bases: TGCGCCAGCAGCCAAGATTCCGCTCTTAATTCACCCCTCCACTTT.

This clonotype was seen ten or more times. The chain employs TRBV2 and TRBJ2-4; no clear D. Germline CDR1 reads SNHLY; CDR2 reads FYNNEI. V gave up 1 base and J gave up 0 bases, with 4 bases separating them. This CDR3 comprises 14 residues. The chain's CDR3 is CASSEEVAKNIQYF. The CDR3 bases are TGTGCCAGCAGTGAAGAGGTAGCCAAAAACATTCAGTACTTC.

This clonotype came up a few times. The V call is TRBV29-1, the J call TRBJ2-7; D perhaps matches TRBD1 (5 bases). The ends were cut back, 0 bases at V and 5 bases at J, with 14 bases in the middle. This CDR3 region has 14 residues. Germline assignment: CDR1 SQVTM and CDR2 ANQGSEA. In nucleotides, the CDR3 is TGCAGCGTTGAAGATAGGGCAGGGTTGGACGAGCAGTACTTC. Protein: CSVEDRAGLDEQYF.

Concerning this clonotype itself: The junction differs from germline at one of its ends, possibly a read error. CDR3 sequence: CTISEGVGNQPQHF. The CDR3 nucleotides read TGTACCATCAGCGAAGGGGTGGGCAATCAGCCCCAGCATTTT. V gene TRBV10-3 combines with J gene TRBJ1-5, with D perhaps matching TRBD1 (5 bases). This CDR3 has 14 residues. Germline CDR1 reads ENHRY; CDR2 reads SYGVKD.

This clonotype was observed at least ten times. The chain employs TRBV10-3 and TRBJ2-3; TRBD2 aligns across 11 bases. This CDR3 is 17 amino acids long. Germline V gene data show CDR1 as ENHRY and CDR2 as SYGVKD. Germline trimming cut 6 bases from V and 5 bases from J; bases unmatched to any gene: 13. As DNA, the CDR3 is TGTGCCATCAGGAACTTACTAGCGGGGGCACAGGGAGATACGCAGTATTTT. This translates into CAIRNLLAGAQGDTQYF.

This clonotype showed up just a few times. The rearrangement uses TRBV11-2 and TRBJ2-3; 9 bases align to TRBD2. The length of the CDR3 is 16 residues. J gave up 3 bases and V 2 bases, and 6 bases lay outside the gene matches. CDR1 is SGHAT, CDR2 FQNNGV, per germline. CDR3 region: CASSLSSGGMTDTQYF. The CDR3 bases are TGTGCCAGCAGCTTAAGCAGCGGGGGGATGACAGATACGCAGTATTTT.

The sample holds many counts of this clonotype. The chain combines TRBV6-6 with TRBJ1-2; D possibly corresponds to TRBD1 (5 bases). Germline lookup yields CDR1 MNHNY and CDR2 SVGAGI (reference sequence). V was clipped by 4 bases and J by 1 base, with 7 bases between them. This CDR3 region has 13 residues. In DNA, the CDR3 is TGTGCCAGCAGTTTGGACAATAACTATGGCTACACCTTC. This translates into CASSLDNNYGYTF.

The chain uses TRBV7-6 and TRBJ2-7; D is tentatively TRBD1 or TRBD2 (5 bases each). The CDR3 length is 13 residues. Trimming pared 4 bases from V and 6 bases from J, leaving 13 bases between. Looked up from germline, CDR1 is SGHVS and CDR2 is FNYEAQ. The DNA of the CDR3 is TGTGCCAGCAGCTCTGGGACGGTCGCCGAGCAGTACTTC. Translated: CASSSGTVAEQYF.